This TCR beta chain is from a study of T cells in Graves' hyperthyroidism and ophthalmopathy. The germline gives CDR1 MNHNS, CDR2 SASEGT. V gave up 10 bases and J gave up 5 bases, with 15 bases separating them. The CDR3 is made up of 12 amino acids. The CDR3 regions of TCR beta were amplified from RNA transcripts. A first-round RT-PCR of the TCR CDR3 used the HTBI primer set. One entry per CDR3 protein, called by TCRdb with MiXCR from the multiplex PCR reads. In the table there are about 350,000 distinct CDR3 sequences, roughly a sixth of which are singletons. Ten or more counts support this clonotype. Investigators excluded patients with uncontrolled infection, other autoimmune disease, pregnancy or lactation. Diagnostic decisions used clinical symptoms, serum thyroxine and TRAb, thyroid ultrasound and orbital computed tomography. Isolation of PBMCs was performed on 8.5 to 10 ml fresh peripheral blood.

The receptor was derived from a woman in her 30s with Graves' hyperthyroidism that later progressed to Graves' ophthalmopathy. The material sequenced was blood. The gene calls are TRBV6-1 and TRBJ2-7; D gene uncertain. The CDR3 loop reads CATGQLWDEQYF. In nucleotides, the CDR3 is TGTGCCACCGGCCAGTTATGGGACGAGCAGTACTTC.